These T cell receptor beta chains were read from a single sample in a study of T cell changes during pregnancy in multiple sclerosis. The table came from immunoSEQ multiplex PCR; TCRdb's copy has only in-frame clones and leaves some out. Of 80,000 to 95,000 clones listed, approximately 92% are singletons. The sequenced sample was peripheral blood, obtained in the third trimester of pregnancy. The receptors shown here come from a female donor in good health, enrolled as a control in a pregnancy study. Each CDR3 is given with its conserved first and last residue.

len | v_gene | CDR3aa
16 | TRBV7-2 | CASSFLAGGSTDTQYF
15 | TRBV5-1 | CASSLARGLNTEAFF
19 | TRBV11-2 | CASSLYRSPLAGERYEQYF
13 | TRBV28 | CASSFGGSYEQYF
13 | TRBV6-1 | CASNFRGNTEAFF
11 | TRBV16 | CASGDRELQFF
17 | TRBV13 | CASSWVEAASSYNEQFF
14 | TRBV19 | CASSGLRANEKLFF
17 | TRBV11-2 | CASSLALGAGLRTEAFF
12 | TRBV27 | CASSPGGTEAFF
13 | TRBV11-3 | CASSLEGGETQYF
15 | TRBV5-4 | CASSPGPGQLYGYTF
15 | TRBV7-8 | CASSFLAGVNYEQYF
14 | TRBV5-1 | CASSLGGNTGELFF
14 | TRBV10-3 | CAISVGGLGGEQYF
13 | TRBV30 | CAWSVTTYNEQFF
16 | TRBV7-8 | CASRTGGLADDNEQFF
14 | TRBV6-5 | CASSYRGFNQPQHF
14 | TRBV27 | CASSSGQGPLEQYF
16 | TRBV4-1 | CASSLGTSGRSGEQFF
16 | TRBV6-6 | CASGSRAVSSTDTQYF
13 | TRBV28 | CASSFQETGELFF
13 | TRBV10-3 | CAISETGGDTQYF
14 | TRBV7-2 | CASRPDGGGYEQYF
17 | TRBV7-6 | CASSFFRGFQDTGELFF
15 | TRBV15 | CATSRSLSGGAGYTF
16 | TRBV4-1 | CASSQVSSPTIYEQYF
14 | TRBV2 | CASKGQATYNEQFF
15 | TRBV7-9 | CASSLEVRVSDTQYF
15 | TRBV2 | CASSDSGGSYNEQFF
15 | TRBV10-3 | CAISEIAGATGELFF
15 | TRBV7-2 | CASSAVGTANQPQHF
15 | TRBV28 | CASSRGTPHTDTQYF
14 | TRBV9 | CASSAGTGVGEQFF
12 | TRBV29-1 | CSVAGVGGELFF
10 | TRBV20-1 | CSFGRGEQYF
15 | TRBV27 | CASSPYETIGNEQFF
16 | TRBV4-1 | CASSPWGGSPGNTIYF
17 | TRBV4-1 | CASSRVGQTATNEKLFF
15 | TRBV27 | CASSLYGGRVEKLFF
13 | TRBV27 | CASSPPLEDTQYF
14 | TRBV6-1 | CASSRVMANEKLFF